The source of this T cell receptor (beta chain) is a study of blood T cell repertoires in COVID-19. Study as a whole: Material from acute and convalescent COVID-19 was sourced from the United States, Italy and Spain. Sources were T cells, B-cell-depleted T cells, or PBMCs; the material itself was cDNA or gDNA.

V gave up 7 bases and J gave up 0 bases; unmatched junction bases: 9. The length of the CDR3 is 16 residues. Germline CDR1 and CDR2: MNHNY and SVGAGI (reference sequence). How the authors handled the data: Reference gene primer amplification gave nucleated cell count estimates. The data were produced by immunoSEQ multiplex PCR, yet TCRdb's version contains in-frame clones alone and is incomplete. From that table come the V and J calls and clone size; the DNA was used to work out D and trimming. The sample lists about 250,000 clones, roughly 86% occurring once. This receptor was obtained from a woman aged 60-70 years who had recovered from COVID-19. Sequencing used peripheral blood. The chain employs TRBV6-6 and TRBJ2-3; TRBD2 matches at 8 bases. CDR3 sequence reads: CASKNGGAFSTDTQYF. In DNA, the CDR3 is TGTGCCAGCAAAAACGGGGGGGCCTTTAGCACAGATACGCAGTATTTT.